Reported below is one TCR beta chain. These data originate in a study of OX40 agonist ivuxolimab in advanced cancers. On the study more broadly: It was permissible to have had prior anti-PD-1, anti-PD-L1 or anti-CTLA-4 therapy, and around 43% had some.

There are 17 residues in the CDR3. V lost 0 bases, J lost 4 bases, and 9 bases stayed unmatched. The V gene's germline CDR1 is MGHRA and CDR2 YSYEKL. The table came from immunoSEQ multiplex PCR; TCRdb's copy has only in-frame clones and leaves some out. The table shows some 87,000 clones, with about 90% occurring only once. The sequencing here drew on CD4+ or CD8+ T cells sorted from blood, taken in a trial of the OX40 agonist ivuxolimab. The V gene is TRBV4-1, the J gene TRBJ2-1; 7 nucleotides align to TRBD2. The TCR sequence derives from an adult with an advanced solid tumor such as melanoma, head and neck, liver or kidney cancer. CDR3 protein: CASSQEERASGYNEQFF. In nucleotides, the CDR3 is TGCGCCAGCAGCCAAGAGGAACGGGCTAGCGGATACAATGAGCAGTTCTTC.